One and the same sample provided the 22 T cell receptor beta chains below, sequenced in a study of T cell responses to AZD1222 COVID-19 vaccine. Libraries were prepared by immunoSEQ multiplex PCR; TCRdb keeps only in-frame clonotypes and omits some of them. The table includes about 120,000 clones, approximately 93% detected once. This material consisted of peripheral blood, taken on day 0 of AZD1222 vaccination. These receptors were collected from an adult in good health.

The rearrangement uses TRBV28 and TRBJ1-2; the D gene is possibly TRBD1 (5 bases). The length of the CDR3 is 14 residues. CDR1 is MDHEN and CDR2 is SYDVKM in the germline V gene. Trimming shortened V by 7 bases and J by 4 bases, and 16 bases separated the two germline ends. The CDR3 is CASTFGGSGYGYTF. For the CDR3, the DNA is TGTGCCAGCACCTTCGGGGGTTCGGGCTATGGCTACACCTTC.

This sequence joins TRBV3-1 (or the pseudogene TRBV3-2) and TRBJ2-4; D may be TRBD1 (5 bases). There are 13 residues in the CDR3. Germline V gene lookup returns CDR1 LGHDT and CDR2 YNNKEL (reference sequence). Deletions cut 4 bases from V and 5 bases from J, with 9 bases between. The CDR3 loop is CASSLVTENIQYF. The DNA of the CDR3 is TGTGCCAGCAGCCTTGTGACAGAAAACATTCAGTACTTC.

J is TRBJ2-7 and V is TRBV15; the D gene is possibly TRBD2 (5 bases). The CDR3 totals 15 residues. In germline, CDR1 is LNHNV, CDR2 YYDKDF (reference sequence). Trimming took 0 bases from V and 0 from J, leaving 9 bases between them. CDR3 nucleotides: TGTGCCACCAGCAGAGAGGGTGGAGGCTCCTACGAGCAGTACTTC. This codes for CATSREGGGSYEQYF. Looking up the rest from reference TRBV15 and TRBJ2-7 gives the full variable domain: DAMVIQNPRYQVTQFGKPVTLSCSQTLNHNVMYWYQQKSSQAPKLLFHYYDKDFNNEADTPDNFQSRRPNTSFCFLDIRSPGLGDTAMYLCATSREGGGSYEQYFGPGTRLTVT.

V and J are TRBV28 and TRBJ2-3; 7 positions match TRBD2. Trimming took 7 bases from V and 0 from J; bases not matched to a gene: 7. Per germline, CDR1 MDHEN and CDR2 SYDVKM. The CDR3 runs to 15 residues. CDR3 protein: CASNPAGPSTDTQYF. Here the CDR3 DNA reads TGTGCCAGCAACCCAGCGGGACCGAGCACAGATACGCAGTATTTT.

The rearrangement joins TRBV6-5 to TRBJ2-7; 9 positions match TRBD1. V was pared by 4 bases and J by 2 bases, with 3 bases of the junction left unmatched. The CDR3 has 14 amino acids. Germline V gene data show CDR1 as MNHEY and CDR2 as SVGAGI. CDR3 loop: CASSWTGVPYEQYF. The CDR3 nucleotides are TGTGCCAGCAGTTGGACAGGGGTCCCCTACGAGCAGTACTTC.

The chain has TRBV15 and TRBJ1-1; D unresolved. Germline V gives CDR1 LNHNV, CDR2 YYDKDF (reference sequence). The CDR3 has 13 amino acids. V lost 8 bases and J lost 3, with 13 bases in between. CDR3 amino acids: CATYRVGDTEAFF. In DNA form, the CDR3 reads TGTGCCACCTACAGAGTCGGGGACACTGAAGCTTTCTTT.

The V and J genes are TRBV4-1 and TRBJ2-2; 14 bases are a match to TRBD2. The CDR3 consists of 16 residues. Losses at the gene ends were 5 bases for V and 6 bases for J; bases not matched to a gene: 5. The germline V gene has CDR1 MGHRA and CDR2 YSYEKL. Here the CDR3 DNA reads TGCGCCAGCAGCTCCGGGACTAGCGGGAGTTCCGGGGAGCTGTTTTTT. Encoded protein: CASSSGTSGSSGELFF.

In DNA form, the CDR3 reads TGTGCCAGTAGTGAAGAGCTCGGGCAGTTCTACGAGCAGTACTTC. Residues: CASSEELGQFYEQYF. The J gene is TRBJ2-7, the V gene TRBV19; no definite D call. The CDR3 is 15 amino acids. CDR1 LNHDA and CDR2 SQIVND come from the germline V gene (reference sequence). V was trimmed by 5 bases and J by 3 bases, leaving 17 bases between them.

The CDR3 nucleotides read TGTGCCAGCAGAGGACTAGCGGTCCGTACAAAGTACTTC. Translated, it gives CASRGLAVRTKYF. The V call is TRBV11-2, the J call TRBJ2-7; 10 bases fit TRBD2. This CDR3 contains 13 residues. With 6 bases clipped from V and 11 bases from J, the junction kept 10 bases outside the gene matches. Germline lookup yields CDR1 SGHAT and CDR2 FQNNGV. The variable domain in full, completed from reference TRBV11-2 and TRBJ2-7, reads EAGVAQSPRYKIIEKRQSVAFWCNPISGHATLYWYQQILGQGPKLLIQFQNNGVVDDSQLPKDRFSAERLKGVDSTLKIQPAKLEDSAVYLCASRGLAVRTKYFGPGTRLTVT.

This chain uses TRBV4-2 with TRBJ1-2; D gene uncertain. This CDR3 comprises 13 residues. The germline CDR1 and CDR2 sequences are LGHNA and YNFKEQ. The V and J ends lost 0 bases and 6 bases respectively, with 8 bases between them. This CDR3 reads CASSQDLADGYTF. The CDR3 region has the DNA TGTGCCAGCAGCCAAGATCTGGCAGATGGCTACACCTTC.

The V call is TRBV30, the J call TRBJ1-1, with D unclear. The CDR3 is made up of 11 amino acids. Germline V gene data show CDR1 as GTSNPN and CDR2 as SVGIG (reference sequence). V was trimmed by 0 bases and J by 7 bases, leaving 6 bases between them. The CDR3 DNA reads TGTGCCTGGAGTGTACGTCATGAAGCTTTCTTT. Translated, it gives CAWSVRHEAFF.

This sequence joins TRBV6-5 and TRBJ1-3; unclear D gene. The CDR3 consists of 15 residues. Germline V lookup: CDR1 MNHEY, CDR2 SVGAGI. The ends were cut back, 7 bases at V and 4 bases at J, with 17 bases in the middle. DNA for the CDR3: TGTGCCAGCACTCGAATTCCTGAGGGCGGAAACACCATATATTTT. It yields the protein CASTRIPEGGNTIYF.

This rearrangement joins TRBV19 to TRBJ1-5; no firm D call. V lost 6 bases, J lost 0 bases, and 12 bases lay in between. CDR1 and CDR2 from the germline V gene are LNHDA and SQIVND (reference sequence). The length of the CDR3 is 15 residues. CDR3 residues: CASSQWGDSNQPQHF. DNA of the CDR3: TGTGCCAGTAGCCAATGGGGTGATAGCAATCAGCCCCAGCATTTT.

The chain has TRBV10-3 and TRBJ1-4; 10 bases are shared with TRBD1. CDR3 length: 17 amino acids. V shed 4 bases, J shed 11 bases, and the junction held 16 bases outside the gene matches. Germline CDR1 ENHRY, CDR2 SYGVKD. Here the CDR3 reads CAISVVSAGTGDQKLFF. CDR3 nucleotides: TGTGCCATCAGTGTGGTTTCAGCGGGGACAGGGGATCAGAAACTGTTTTTT.

The rearrangement uses TRBV19 and TRBJ1-1; D not certain. V lost 6 bases, J lost 0 bases, and 17 bases lay in between. Germline assignment: CDR1 LNHDA and CDR2 SQIVND (reference sequence). This CDR3 comprises 16 residues. The CDR3 sequence is CASRGPPGGVNTEAFF. For the CDR3, the DNA is TGTGCCAGTAGGGGCCCTCCTGGTGGAGTGAACACTGAAGCTTTCTTT.

The chain has TRBV19 and TRBJ2-7; no reliable D call. Germline V CDR1 and CDR2: LNHDA, SQIVND (reference sequence). The germline V and J ends were trimmed by 1 base and 0 bases, with 10 bases remaining between them. The CDR3 runs to 15 residues. CDR3 bases: TGTGCCAGTAGTATAGCCCAGGCTGACTCCTACGAGCAGTACTTC. Translation gives CASSIAQADSYEQYF.

The genes are TRBV19 and TRBJ1-1; D remains unclear. CDR3 size: 12 residues. Trimming took off 5 bases at V and 11 bases at J, with 15 bases between the two ends. Germline assignment: CDR1 LNHDA and CDR2 SQIVND (reference sequence). For the CDR3, the DNA is TGTGCCAGTAGTCCCGGTCCGATGTCGGCTTTCTTT. Its translation is CASSPGPMSAFF.

The chain combines TRBV2 with TRBJ1-5; D unclear. This CDR3 region has 14 residues. V was cut by 4 bases and J by 4 bases, with 11 bases left in between. CDR1 is SNHLY and CDR2 is FYNNEI in the germline V gene. The CDR3 here is CASSGRIANQPQHF. The CDR3 DNA reads as TGTGCCAGCAGTGGACGGATCGCTAATCAGCCCCAGCATTTT.

The chain joins TRBV7-8 to TRBJ1-6, with TRBD1 identical over 7 bases. The CDR3 runs 15 residues. Germline V gene sequence: CDR1 SGHVS, CDR2 FQNEAQ. Trimming at V came to 3 bases and at J to 8 bases, leaving 7 bases not matched to a gene. The CDR3 coding sequence is TGTGCCAGCAGCTTCCAGACAGGGTTTGATTCACCCCTCCACTTT. Protein sequence: CASSFQTGFDSPLHF.

J is TRBJ2-4 and V is TRBV18; D perhaps matches TRBD2 (5 bases). Deletions cut 6 bases from V and 0 bases from J, with 9 bases between. CDR1 is KGHSH, CDR2 LQKENI, per germline. The CDR3 extends over 14 amino acids. The CDR3 loop reads CASSPGLAKNIQYF. As DNA, the CDR3 is TGTGCCAGCTCGCCCGGACTAGCCAAAAACATTCAGTACTTC.

The gene calls are TRBV29-1 and TRBJ2-1; no clear D gene. The germline gives CDR1 SQVTM, CDR2 ANQGSEA. Trimming removed 1 base from V and 6 bases from J, with 7 bases in between. The CDR3 length is 12 residues. The CDR3 loop is CSVEVSSNEQFF. The CDR3 DNA is TGCAGCGTTGAAGTTAGCAGCAATGAGCAGTTCTTC.

This clone was seen a handful of times. The V gene is TRBV7-9, the J gene TRBJ2-7, with a weak D call TRBD1 (6 bases). The V gene's germline CDR1 is SEHNR and CDR2 FQNEAQ (reference sequence). Deletions cut 7 bases from V and 5 bases from J, with 15 bases between. The CDR3 covers 13 residues. The CDR3 DNA sequence: TGTGCCAGCAACCGAGGGGGACAAAACGAGCAGTACTTC. Translated: CASNRGGQNEQYF. The full variable domain, rest sourced from reference TRBV7-9 and TRBJ2-7, is DTGVSQNPRHKITKRGQNVTFRCDPISEHNRLYWYRQTLGQGPEFLTYFQNEAQLEKSRLLSDRFSAERPKGSFSTLEIQRTEQGDSAMYLCASNRGGQNEQYFGPGTRLTVT.